This T cell receptor (beta chain) was documented in a study of blood T cell repertoires in COVID-19. Background on the study: Samples of COVID-19 (acute and convalescent) were obtained from the United States, Italy and Spain. T cells, B-cell-depleted T cells, or PBMCs supplied cDNA or gDNA.

In the authors' methods: Amplification with reference gene primers provided the estimates of nucleated cell counts. The assay was immunoSEQ multiplex PCR, and TCRdb's table has in-frame clones only and misses some. The V and J calls and the clone size are those of that table, but D and trimming were determined from the DNA. The table has about 78,000 clones, 90% seen once. Germline V gene lookup returns CDR1 SQVTM and CDR2 ANQGSEA. CDR3 length: 11 amino acids. The ends were cut back, 5 bases at V and 4 bases at J, with 9 bases in the middle. The sample was peripheral blood. The receptor was derived from a woman aged 50 to 65 in a cohort sampled during active COVID-19. The chain has TRBV29-1 and TRBJ2-7; tentatively, D is TRBD1 (5 bases). CDR3 sequence: CSVTREYEQYF. For the CDR3, the DNA is TGCAGCGTTACCAGGGAATACGAGCAGTACTTC.